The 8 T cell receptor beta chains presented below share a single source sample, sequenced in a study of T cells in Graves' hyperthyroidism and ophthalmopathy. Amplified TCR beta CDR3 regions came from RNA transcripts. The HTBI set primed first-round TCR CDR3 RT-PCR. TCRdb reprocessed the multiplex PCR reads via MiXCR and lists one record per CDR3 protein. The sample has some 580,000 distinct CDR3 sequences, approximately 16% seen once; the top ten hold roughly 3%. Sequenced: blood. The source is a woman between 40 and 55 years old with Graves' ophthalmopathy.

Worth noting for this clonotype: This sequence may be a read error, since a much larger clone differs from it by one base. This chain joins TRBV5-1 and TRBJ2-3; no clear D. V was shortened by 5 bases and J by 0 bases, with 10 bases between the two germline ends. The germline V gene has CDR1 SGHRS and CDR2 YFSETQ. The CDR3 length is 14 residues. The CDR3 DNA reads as TGCGCCAGCAGGAAAGGAGCGAGCACAGATACGCAGTATTTT. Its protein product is CASRKGASTDTQYF.

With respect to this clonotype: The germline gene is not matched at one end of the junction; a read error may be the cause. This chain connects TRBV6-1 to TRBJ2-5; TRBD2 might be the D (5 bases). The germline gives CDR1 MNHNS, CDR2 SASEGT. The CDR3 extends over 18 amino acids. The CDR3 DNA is TGTGCCGGCAGTCTGGGAGCAATACCGGACCAACCACAAGAGACCCAGTACTTC. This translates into CAGSLGAIPDQPQETQYF.

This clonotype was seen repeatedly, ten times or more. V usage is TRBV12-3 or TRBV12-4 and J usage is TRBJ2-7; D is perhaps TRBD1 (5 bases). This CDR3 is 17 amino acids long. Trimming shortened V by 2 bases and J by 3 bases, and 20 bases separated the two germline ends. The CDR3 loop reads CASSLKRRVTEHYEQYF. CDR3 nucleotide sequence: TGTGCCAGCAGTTTAAAGCGTCGGGTGACAGAGCACTACGAGCAGTACTTC.

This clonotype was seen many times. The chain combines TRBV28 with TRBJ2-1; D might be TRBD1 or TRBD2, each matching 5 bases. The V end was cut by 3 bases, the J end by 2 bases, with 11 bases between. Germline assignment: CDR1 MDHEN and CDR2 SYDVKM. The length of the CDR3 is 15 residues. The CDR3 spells CASSFRGVPYNEQFF. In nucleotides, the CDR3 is TGTGCCAGCAGTTTTAGGGGAGTCCCCTACAATGAGCAGTTCTTC.

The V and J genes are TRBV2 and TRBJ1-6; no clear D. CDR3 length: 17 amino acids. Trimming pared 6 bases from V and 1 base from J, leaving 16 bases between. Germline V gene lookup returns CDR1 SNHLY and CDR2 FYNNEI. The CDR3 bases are TGTGCCAGCAGGCTCAGGCCCGTTGGTTCCTATAATTCACCCCTCCACTTT. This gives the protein CASRLRPVGSYNSPLHF.

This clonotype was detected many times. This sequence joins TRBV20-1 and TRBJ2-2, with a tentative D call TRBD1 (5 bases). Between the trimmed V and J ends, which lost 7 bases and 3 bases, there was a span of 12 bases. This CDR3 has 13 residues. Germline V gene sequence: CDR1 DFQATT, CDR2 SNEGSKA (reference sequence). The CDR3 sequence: CSVNLGDTGELFF. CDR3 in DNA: TGCAGTGTCAACCTAGGGGACACCGGGGAGCTGTTTTTT.

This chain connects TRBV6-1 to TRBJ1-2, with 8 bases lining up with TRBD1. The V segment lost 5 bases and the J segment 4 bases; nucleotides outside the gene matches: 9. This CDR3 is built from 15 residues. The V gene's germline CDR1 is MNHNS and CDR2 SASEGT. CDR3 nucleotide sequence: TGTGCCAGCAGTCCGGGACAGGCGAACTTCTATGGCTACACCTTC. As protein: CASSPGQANFYGYTF.

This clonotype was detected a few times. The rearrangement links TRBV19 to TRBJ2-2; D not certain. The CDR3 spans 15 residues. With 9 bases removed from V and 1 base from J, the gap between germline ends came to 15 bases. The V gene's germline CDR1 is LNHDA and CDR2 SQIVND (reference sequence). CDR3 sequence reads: CASNPSRLNTGELFF. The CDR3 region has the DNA TGTGCCAGCAACCCGAGCAGGCTGAACACCGGGGAGCTGTTTTTT.